The entry that follows covers one T cell receptor beta chain sequence. Time point specified: after dendritic cell vaccination, including at tumor progression/relapse. The data are from a study of glioma-infiltrating T cells after dendritic cell vaccination. Study as a whole: Patients had newly diagnosed or recurrent glioblastoma and received dendritic cell vaccines.

Germline V lookup: CDR1 SGDLS, CDR2 YYNGEE. V was clipped by 0 bases and J by 1 base, with 10 bases between them. The CDR3 has 15 amino acids. TCRdb keeps only in-frame clones here, not all; method: immunoSEQ multiplex PCR. The profile covers tens of thousands of clones, with more than 75% appearing a single time and approximately 2.4% taken by the ten largest. The V and J genes are TRBV9 and TRBJ2-5; D is unclear. The clonotype comes from a human donor with glioblastoma. Specimen: blood, collected after dendritic cell vaccination. In nucleotides, the CDR3 is TGTGCCAGCAGCGTAGACCGTACAAGCCAAGAGACCCAGTACTTC. Residues: CASSVDRTSQETQYF.